This T cell receptor (beta chain) is from a study of blood T cell repertoires in COVID-19. Whole-study context: The United States, Italy and Spain provided the acute and convalescent COVID-19 samples. The analysed material was cDNA or gDNA that came from T cells, B-cell-depleted T cells, or PBMCs.

The CDR3 extends over 17 amino acids. CDR1 KGHSH and CDR2 LQKENI come from the germline V gene. The V and J ends lost 0 bases and 3 bases respectively, with 18 bases between them. Under the authors' procedure: Quantification of nucleated cells was approximated via reference gene primer amplification. Data came from immunoSEQ multiplex PCR; TCRdb stores just in-frame clones and leaves some out. That table gives V, J and clone size, and the DNA gave D and trimming. The sample contains some 170,000 clones, about 87% of which appear only once. V and J are TRBV18 and TRBJ2-7; D is perhaps TRBD2 (5 bases). The clonotype comes from a woman aged 45-65 years with acute or convalescent COVID-19. The sequencing sample was made of peripheral blood. The CDR3 here is CASSPPFFIRGFYEQYF. CDR3 nucleotide sequence: TGTGCCAGCTCACCACCCTTCTTTATCCGGGGATTCTACGAGCAGTACTTC.